Presented here are 24 T cell receptor beta chains from one specimen sequenced in a study of blood T cell repertoires in COVID-19 (TCRdb year 2020). The library was obtained by the immunoSEQ multiplex PCR assay. The immuneACCESS repertoire file appears here via TCRdb, limited to in-frame rearrangements. These files lack a portion of the clones; in checked studies, under half of the deficit traces to unresolved V genes, and the cause of the others is not known. Here the sample has some 150,000 clones; approximately 82% occur a single time. 7.2% of the sample is taken by the ten largest. Sequences were obtained from peripheral blood. The receptors come from a woman between 45 and 60 years old in a cohort sampled during active or convalescent COVID-19.

Remarks on this clone: It is unclear where the CDR3 begins or ends on the DNA, so no DNA is shown, and the CDR3 is as TCRdb lists it. The chain employs TRBV3-1 (or the pseudogene TRBV3-2) and TRBJ1-1; the table's D gene call, TRBD1, was not cross checked with the DNA. CDR1 is LGHDT, CDR2 YNNKEL, per germline (reference sequence). Both ends counted, the CDR3 spans 13 residues. CDR3 residues: CASSFGTGSDGDF.

CDR3 protein: CASSDPGGRETQYF. CDR3 bases: TGTGCCAGCAGCGACCCCGGAGGAAGAGAGACCCAGTACTTC. The rearrangement uses TRBV11-2 and TRBJ2-5; tentatively, D is TRBD2 (5 bases). The CDR3 is 14 amino acids. CDR1 is SGHAT and CDR2 is FQNNGV in the germline V gene. Trimming pared 5 bases from V and 4 bases from J, leaving 14 bases between.

The chain carries TRBV11-2 and TRBJ2-1; D perhaps matches TRBD2 (7 bases). The CDR3 totals 17 residues. Deletions cut 0 bases from V and 8 bases from J, with 20 bases between. Germline values: CDR1 SGHAT, CDR2 FQNNGV. The CDR3 protein is CASSLDRSGGALDEQFF. The CDR3 nucleotides are TGTGCCAGCAGCTTAGATCGGAGTGGGGGGGCTCTCGATGAGCAGTTCTTC.

The rearrangement joins TRBV29-1 to TRBJ1-2; D perhaps matches TRBD1 (6 bases). Germline CDR1 SQVTM, CDR2 ANQGSEA. The CDR3 consists of 12 residues. The V end lost 5 bases, the J end lost 7 bases, and 14 bases lay between the germline ends. The DNA for the CDR3 is TGCAGCGTTTCCGGGGGGCTCTCTGGCTACACCTTC. This gives the protein CSVSGGLSGYTF.

As concerns this clone: Other DNA variants within this sample encode the same CDR3. The chain combines TRBV11-2 with TRBJ1-6, with D possibly TRBD1 on 5 matching bases. The germline V gene has CDR1 SGHAT and CDR2 FQNNGV. V was shortened by 1 base and J by 5 bases, with 6 bases between the two germline ends. The CDR3 is 14 amino acids. CDR3 region: CASSLAGNNSPLHF. Here the CDR3 DNA reads TGTGCCAGCAGCTTAGCAGGGAATAATTCACCCCTCCACTTT.

The chain is built from TRBV7-8 and TRBJ1-2, with a tentative D call TRBD1 (5 bases). This CDR3 has 15 amino acids. Trimming took 2 bases from V and 3 from J, leaving 13 bases between them. Per germline, CDR1 SGHVS and CDR2 FQNEAQ. CDR3 sequence reads: CASSLSGARDYGYTF. CDR3 nucleotides: TGTGCCAGCAGCTTAAGCGGGGCCCGGGACTATGGCTACACCTTC.

This rearrangement joins TRBV12-5 to TRBJ1-6; D might be TRBD1 (5 bases). The CDR3 has 18 residues. Deletions cut 0 bases from V and 11 bases from J, with 23 bases between. Germline V lookup: CDR1 LGHNT, CDR2 FRNRAP. The CDR3 nucleotides read TGTGCTAGTGGTTTGGTACACGGGGGGGACGGAACCATTCCACCCCTCCACTTT. Its protein product is CASGLVHGGDGTIPPLHF.

This rearrangement joins TRBV3-1 (or the pseudogene TRBV3-2) to TRBJ1-1, with D maybe TRBD1 (5 bases). Trimming took 4 bases from V and 4 from J, leaving 13 bases between them. Germline V gene sequence: CDR1 LGHDT, CDR2 YNNKEL (reference sequence). There are 14 residues in the CDR3. CDR3 residues: CASSRREAFTEAFF. The DNA for the CDR3 is TGTGCCAGCAGCCGCAGGGAGGCGTTCACTGAAGCTTTCTTT.

The rearrangement joins TRBV27 to TRBJ1-4, with TRBD1 as a possible D gene (6 bases). The CDR3 has 15 amino acids. V was cut by 6 bases and J by 4 bases, with 15 bases left in between. The germline V gene encodes CDR1 MNHEY and CDR2 SMNVEV (reference sequence). The CDR3 region has the DNA TGTGCCAGCAGGGGCCTCGGGGGGCATAATGAAAAACTGTTTTTT. As protein: CASRGLGGHNEKLFF. The complete variable domain, with remaining parts taken from reference TRBV27 and TRBJ1-4, reads EAQVTQNPRYLITVTGKKLTVTCSQNMNHEYMSWYRQDPGLGLRQIYYSMNVEVTDKGDVPEGYKVSRKEKRNFPLILESPSPNQTSLYFCASRGLGGHNEKLFFGSGTQLSVL.

The gene calls are TRBV12-5 and TRBJ1-6, with TRBD1 as a possible D gene (6 bases). Germline lookup yields CDR1 LGHNT and CDR2 FRNRAP. This CDR3 has 16 residues. V lost 0 bases and J lost 7, with 13 bases in between. CDR3 loop: CASGLVTGTLNSPLHF. As DNA, the CDR3 is TGTGCTAGTGGTTTGGTTACAGGGACCCTCAATTCACCCCTCCACTTT.

The rearrangement links TRBV3-1 (or the pseudogene TRBV3-2) to TRBJ1-3; TRBD1 agrees at 9 bases. V dropped 5 bases and J dropped 2; count of bases not matched to a gene: 1. Per the germline V gene, CDR1 is LGHDT and CDR2 is YNNKEL (reference sequence). The length of the CDR3 is 14 residues. The CDR3 DNA sequence: TGTGCCAGCAGCGGACAGGGGCCTGGAAACACCATATATTTT. It yields the protein CASSGQGPGNTIYF.

The chain uses TRBV2 and TRBJ2-3, with D hard to call. The germline V gene has CDR1 SNHLY and CDR2 FYNNEI. This CDR3 has 12 amino acids. V was trimmed by 7 bases and J by 7 bases, leaving 12 bases between them. The CDR3 spells CASNPGSNTQYF. In DNA form, the CDR3 reads TGTGCCAGCAACCCAGGTTCTAATACGCAGTATTTT.

This clone was counted between two and nine times. The chain is built from TRBV14 and TRBJ2-2; D not certain. The CDR3 covers 14 residues. Trimming left V 4 bases short and J 5 bases short, with 11 bases between. In germline, CDR1 is SGHDN, CDR2 FVKESK. This CDR3 is CASSLSLRTGELFF. The CDR3 DNA sequence: TGTGCCAGCAGCCTTAGCCTGCGTACCGGGGAGCTGTTTTTT.

J is TRBJ2-2 and V is TRBV7-9; 7 bases line up with TRBD1. Germline-derived CDR1 and CDR2 are SEHNR and FQNEAQ (reference sequence). This CDR3 region has 16 residues. V trimming: 4 bases; J trimming: 3 bases; junction bases outside the gene matches: 8. Here the CDR3 DNA reads TGTGCCAGCAGCTATGGGGCAGGGGGAGACACCGGGGAGCTGTTTTTT. Protein sequence: CASSYGAGGDTGELFF.

This clone was seen once. The rearrangement links TRBV29-1 to TRBJ2-7; D possibly corresponds to TRBD2 (6 bases). The CDR3 extends over 16 amino acids. Germline V gene lookup returns CDR1 SQVTM and CDR2 ANQGSEA. The V end lost 2 bases, the J end lost 1 base, and 18 bases lay between the germline ends. Here the CDR3 DNA reads TGCAGCGTTGAAAAGCGACGGAGGGGATTATCCTACGAGCAGTACTTC. Translating gives CSVEKRRRGLSYEQYF.

The chain uses TRBV2 and TRBJ1-4; possibly TRBD1 for D (5 bases). Germline V gene data show CDR1 as SNHLY and CDR2 as FYNNEI. Trimming removed 4 bases from V and 12 bases from J, with 18 bases in between. The length of the CDR3 is 14 residues. Here the CDR3 reads CASSVGTGLRQLFF. In DNA, the CDR3 is TGTGCCAGCAGTGTTGGAACAGGCCTTCGGCAACTGTTTTTT. The variable domain in full, completed from reference TRBV2 and TRBJ1-4, reads EPEVTQTPSHQVTQMGQEVILRCVPISNHLYFYWYRQILGQKVEFLVSFYNNEISEKSEIFDDQFSVERPDGSNFTLKIRSTKLEDSAMYFCASSVGTGLRQLFFGSGTQLSVL.

In its sample, this clone was seen once. J is TRBJ1-2 and V is TRBV7-3, with D maybe TRBD1 (5 bases). V lost 5 bases and J lost 0, with 13 bases in between. The germline V gene has CDR1 SGHTA and CDR2 FQGTGA. The CDR3 contains 15 residues. The CDR3 nucleotides read TGTGCCAGCAGCCTCCAGGGCGGAGCTAACTATGGCTACACCTTC. Amino acids: CASSLQGGANYGYTF.

The gene calls are TRBV9 and TRBJ1-6; D is uncertain. The CDR3 contains 12 residues. Germline assignment: CDR1 SGDLS and CDR2 YYNGEE. The ends were cut back, 3 bases at V and 6 bases at J, with 4 bases in the middle. CDR3 nucleotide sequence: TGTGCCAGCAGCGCTATTAATTCACCCCTCCACTTT. Its protein is CASSAINSPLHF.

This clone was seen just once. A much larger clone lies one base from this, so it may be a read error. In the same sample, other DNA sequences code for this CDR3. The chain carries TRBV19 and TRBJ2-7; 10 bases agree with TRBD1. The CDR3 is made up of 14 amino acids. The V segment lost 7 bases and the J segment 3 bases; nucleotides outside the gene matches: 6. The germline gives CDR1 LNHDA, CDR2 SQIVND (reference sequence). The CDR3: CASTPTGGIYEQYF. For the CDR3, the DNA is TGTGCCAGTACCCCGACAGGGGGCATCTACGAGCAGTACTTC.

This clone showed up just once. The chain is built from TRBV15 and TRBJ2-7, with TRBD2 identical over 14 bases. The CDR3 extends over 16 amino acids. The V segment lost 0 bases and the J segment 4 bases; nucleotides outside the gene matches: 2. Germline CDR1 reads LNHNV; CDR2 reads YYDKDF (reference sequence). The DNA for the CDR3 is TGTGCCACCAGCAGAGAAGGACTAGCGGGGGGATACGAGCAGTACTTC. This encodes CATSREGLAGGYEQYF. Using reference TRBV15 and TRBJ2-7 for the parts outside the CDR3, the full variable domain is DAMVIQNPRYQVTQFGKPVTLSCSQTLNHNVMYWYQQKSSQAPKLLFHYYDKDFNNEADTPDNFQSRRPNTSFCFLDIRSPGLGDTAMYLCATSREGLAGGYEQYFGPGTRLTVT.

The table lists this clone with a count of one. The V call is TRBV28, the J call TRBJ2-2; 14 bases are shared with TRBD2. CDR3 length equals 19 residues. CDR1 and CDR2 (germline): MDHEN, SYDVKM. Germline trimming cut 1 base from V and 2 bases from J; bases unmatched to any gene: 6. CDR3 in amino acids: CASSLYRLAGGTNTGELFF. The CDR3 DNA sequence: TGTGCCAGCAGTTTATATCGACTAGCGGGGGGGACAAACACCGGGGAGCTGTTTTTT. The full variable domain, with the rest looked up from reference TRBV28 and TRBJ2-2, is DVKVTQSSRYLVKRTGEKVFLECVQDMDHENMFWYRQDPGLGLRLIYFSYDVKMKEKGDIPEGYSVSREKKERFSLILESASTNQTSMYLCASSLYRLAGGTNTGELFFGEGSRLTVL.

The chain couples TRBV5-1 to TRBJ1-2, with 11 bases identical to TRBD1. Trimming cost V 7 bases and J 7 bases; bases outside gene matches: 9. This CDR3 region has 14 residues. CDR1 and CDR2 (germline): SGHRS, YFSETQ. CDR3: CASGVDRGLGGYTF. The CDR3, as DNA: TGCGCCAGCGGGGTGGACAGGGGGCTCGGTGGCTACACCTTC.

Here the CDR3 reads CASSYRAANEQFF. DNA of the CDR3: TGTGCCAGCAGTTACAGGGCGGCCAATGAGCAGTTCTTC. This chain uses TRBV2 with TRBJ2-1; perhaps TRBD1 as D (6 bases). Trimming took off 5 bases at V and 6 bases at J, with 11 bases between the two ends. The CDR3 has 13 amino acids. The germline CDR1 and CDR2 sequences are SNHLY and FYNNEI.

This sequence joins TRBV5-1 and TRBJ2-7; 7 bases line up with TRBD2. This CDR3 has 16 residues. From germline, CDR1 is SGHRS and CDR2 YFSETQ. The ends lost 6 bases at V and 0 bases at J; junction bases unmatched: 12. This CDR3 reads CASTRRAGESSYEQYF. The CDR3 DNA reads as TGCGCCAGCACCCGGAGGGCGGGGGAAAGCTCCTACGAGCAGTACTTC.